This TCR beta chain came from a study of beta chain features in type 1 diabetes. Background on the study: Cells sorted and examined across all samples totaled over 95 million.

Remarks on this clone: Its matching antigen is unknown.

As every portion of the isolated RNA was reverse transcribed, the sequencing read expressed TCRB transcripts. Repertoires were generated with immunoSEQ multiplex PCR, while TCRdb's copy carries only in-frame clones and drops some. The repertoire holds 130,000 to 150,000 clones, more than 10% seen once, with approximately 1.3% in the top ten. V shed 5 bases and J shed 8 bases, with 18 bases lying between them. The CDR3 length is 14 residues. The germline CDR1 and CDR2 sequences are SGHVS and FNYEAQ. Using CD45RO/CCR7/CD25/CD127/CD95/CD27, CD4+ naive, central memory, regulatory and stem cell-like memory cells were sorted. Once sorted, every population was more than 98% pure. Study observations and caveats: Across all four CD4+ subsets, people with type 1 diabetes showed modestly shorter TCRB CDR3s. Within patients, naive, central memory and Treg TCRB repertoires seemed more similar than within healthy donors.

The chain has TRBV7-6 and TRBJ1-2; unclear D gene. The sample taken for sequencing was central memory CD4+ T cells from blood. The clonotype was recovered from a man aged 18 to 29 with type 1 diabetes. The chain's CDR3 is CASSPAVFLLGYTF. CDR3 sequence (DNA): TGTGCCAGCAGCCCCGCGGTTTTCCTACTAGGCTACACCTTC.